This TCR beta chain was observed in a study of OX40 agonist ivuxolimab in advanced cancers. Overall study findings and caveats: Antigen specificity was not determined for the expanded peripheral T cells.

Points on this clone: Antigen unknown.

The repertoire was sequenced with immunoSEQ multiplex PCR; TCRdb's copy has only in-frame clones and lacks some. Among about 15,000 clones, 80% were seen once, and the ten largest hold about a quarter. The origin of this receptor is an adult with an advanced solid tumor such as melanoma, head and neck, liver or kidney cancer. The material was CD4+ or CD8+ T cells sorted from blood, obtained in a trial of the OX40 agonist ivuxolimab.

The CDR3 DNA sequence: TGTGCCAGCAGTTACTCGACGGGGTCGACTGAAGCTTTCTTT. As protein: CASSYSTGSTEAFF. The gene calls are TRBV6-6 and TRBJ1-1, with unresolved D. The CDR3 runs to 14 residues. V gave up 0 bases and J gave up 5 bases, with 10 bases separating them. The V gene's germline CDR1 is MNHNY and CDR2 SVGAGI (reference sequence).